Below, 17 T cell receptor beta chains from the same sample are listed, as sequenced in a study of shared clonotypes between healthy human individuals. TCRdb keeps only in-frame clones here, not all; method: immunoSEQ multiplex PCR. This table holds over 2 million clones, approximately 95% found once. CD8 cells regarded as naive lacked CD45RO, were positively chosen for CCR7, and omitted terminally differentiated effector memory CD45RA+ cells. What was sequenced was naive CD8+ T cells sorted from blood. All receptors derive from a man younger than 30 in good health.

The rearrangement links TRBV2 to TRBJ2-7; 9 bases match TRBD2. CDR1 and CDR2 from the germline V gene are SNHLY and FYNNEI. The J segment lost 11 bases and the V segment lost 1 base, leaving 12 bases of the junction unmatched. The CDR3 is made up of 15 amino acids. The CDR3 DNA follows: TGTGCCAGCAGTGAAGTGTCTAGCGGGATCGAAGAGGAGTACTTC. The encoded protein is CASSEVSSGIEEEYF.

The rearrangement links TRBV29-1 to TRBJ2-7; D gene ambiguous. Between the trimmed V and J ends, which lost 0 bases and 0 bases, there was a span of 6 bases. The CDR3 is 13 amino acids. Germline CDR1 and CDR2: SQVTM and ANQGSEA. The DNA for the CDR3 is TGCAGCGTTGAAGAAAGCGTCTCCTACGAGCAGTACTTC. Translated: CSVEESVSYEQYF.

J is TRBJ1-2 and V is TRBV13; maybe TRBD1 (5 bases). Trimming took off 0 bases at V and 2 bases at J, with 10 bases between the two ends. The germline gives CDR1 PRHDT, CDR2 FYEKMQ (reference sequence). The CDR3 loop spans 15 amino acids. CDR3 nucleotide sequence: TGTGCCAGCAGCTTAGGCCTACGGGGGAACTATGGCTACACCTTC. Residues: CASSLGLRGNYGYTF.

The J gene is TRBJ2-5, the V gene TRBV27; TRBD2 might be the D (6 bases). V dropped 5 bases and J dropped 3 bases, with 13 bases sitting between them. CDR3 size: 14 residues. Germline CDR1 MNHEY, CDR2 SMNVEV (reference sequence). DNA of the CDR3: TGTGCCAGCAGTCCTCCCGGGAGAGAAGAGACCCAGTACTTC. This translates into CASSPPGREETQYF.

The chain carries TRBV28 and TRBJ1-2; 9 positions agree with TRBD1. The CDR3 loop spans 17 amino acids. Germline values: CDR1 MDHEN, CDR2 SYDVKM. J gave up 2 bases and V 6 bases, and 13 bases lay outside the gene matches. This chain's CDR3 is CASSQIGDRDLNYGYTF. CDR3 nucleotides: TGTGCCAGCAGCCAAATAGGGGACAGGGACTTGAACTATGGCTACACCTTC.

CDR3 sequence (DNA): TGTGCCAGCAGACTCTCTAGCTCCTACAATGAGCAGTTCTTC. This sequence encodes CASRLSSSYNEQFF. This chain links TRBV6-5 with TRBJ2-1; the D is unclear. The V end was cut by 6 bases, the J end by 0 bases, with 9 bases between. The CDR3 is 14 amino acids. The germline CDR1 and CDR2 sequences are MNHEY and SVGAGI.

The DNA of the CDR3 is TGCGCCAGCAGCCCGGCCCGGGACAGTTCGTCTGAAAAACTGTTTTTT. Translated, it gives CASSPARDSSSEKLFF. This chain connects TRBV4-1 to TRBJ1-4, with 7 bases identical to TRBD1. Trimming removed 4 bases from V and 7 bases from J; junction bases left unmatched: 12. Germline loops: CDR1 MGHRA, CDR2 YSYEKL. There are 16 residues in the CDR3.

A note on this clone: Other DNA sequences from this sample encode an identical CDR3 as well. The rearrangement uses TRBV27 and TRBJ2-1, with 11 bases identical to TRBD2. The CDR3 has 13 amino acids. Germline V gene lookup returns CDR1 MNHEY and CDR2 SMNVEV (reference sequence). The junction had 1 base not matched to a gene; V was cut back by 5 bases and J by 7 bases. The CDR3 protein is CASSPSGRNEQFF. CDR3 DNA: TGTGCCAGCAGTCCTAGCGGGAGGAATGAGCAGTTCTTC.

The J gene is TRBJ2-7, the V gene TRBV13, with D tentatively TRBD2 (5 bases). V was cut by 5 bases and J by 7 bases, with 21 bases left in between. Germline loops: CDR1 PRHDT, CDR2 FYEKMQ (reference sequence). The CDR3 covers 15 residues. CDR3 nucleotides: TGTGCCAGCAGCACCTTGACGTCGGGATTCGGGGAGCAGTACTTC. Its translation is CASSTLTSGFGEQYF.

This sequence joins TRBV5-1 and TRBJ2-7, with 7 bases aligning to TRBD2. The CDR3 is 13 amino acids. Per germline, CDR1 SGHRS and CDR2 YFSETQ. The ends lost 0 bases at V and 5 bases at J; junction bases unmatched: 2. This CDR3 reads CASSLASGHEQYF. DNA of the CDR3: TGCGCCAGCAGCTTGGCTAGCGGACACGAGCAGTACTTC.

The chain employs TRBV4-3 and TRBJ2-1; 13 nucleotides match TRBD2. V dropped 4 bases and J dropped 9; count of bases not matched to a gene: 9. This CDR3 has 16 residues. Germline lookup yields CDR1 LGHNA and CDR2 YSLEER. The CDR3, as DNA: TGCGCCAGCAGCCCGTGGACTAGCGGGAGTATAGGTGAGCAGTTCTTC. As protein: CASSPWTSGSIGEQFF.

The chain joins TRBV7-9 to TRBJ1-1; D is uncertain. With 4 bases removed from V and 3 bases from J, the gap between germline ends came to 9 bases. Germline V gives CDR1 SEHNR, CDR2 FQNEAQ (reference sequence). The length of the CDR3 is 13 residues. The DNA of the CDR3 is TGTGCCAGCAGCTCCCCCGGGTACACTGAAGCTTTCTTT. This sequence encodes CASSSPGYTEAFF.

CDR3 nucleotides: TGTGCCGGACAGGACAGGGAATCCTACGAGCAGTACTTC. This sequence encodes CAGQDRESYEQYF. The J gene is TRBJ2-7, the V gene TRBV7-9; the match to TRBD1 covers 8 bases. This CDR3 is 13 amino acids long. CDR1 is SEHNR and CDR2 is FQNEAQ in the germline V gene (reference sequence). V shed 11 bases, J shed 1 base, and the junction held 7 bases outside the gene matches.

J is TRBJ2-7 and V is TRBV5-1; D unclear. The germline V gene has CDR1 SGHRS and CDR2 YFSETQ. Trimming pared 4 bases from V and 2 bases from J, leaving 13 bases between. CDR3 length: 14 amino acids. CDR3 in amino acids: CASSSHSDTYEQYF. The CDR3 DNA reads as TGCGCCAGCAGCAGCCACAGCGATACCTACGAGCAGTACTTC. The complete variable domain, with remaining parts taken from reference TRBV5-1 and TRBJ2-7, reads KAGVTQTPRYLIKTRGQQVTLSCSPISGHRSVSWYQQTPGQGLQFLFEYFSETQRNKGNFPGRFSGRQFSNSRSEMNVSTLELGDSALYLCASSSHSDTYEQYFGPGTRLTVT.

The J gene is TRBJ2-7, the V gene TRBV15, with 9 nucleotides matching TRBD2. This CDR3 has 18 amino acids. V shed 5 bases, J shed 2 bases, and the junction held 16 bases outside the gene matches. The V gene's germline CDR1 is LNHNV and CDR2 YYDKDF (reference sequence). This CDR3 reads CATSGRSGGLRYTYEQYF. CDR3 coding DNA: TGTGCCACCAGCGGCCGAAGCGGGGGGCTACGATATACCTACGAGCAGTACTTC.

The V call is TRBV19, the J call TRBJ2-5; D might be TRBD2 (6 bases). V lost 1 base to trimming and J lost 3 bases, with 12 bases between them. CDR3 length: 15 residues. CDR1 is LNHDA, CDR2 SQIVND, per germline (reference sequence). The CDR3 is CASSIVGGSEETQYF. The DNA of the CDR3 is TGTGCCAGTAGTATAGTAGGAGGGTCCGAAGAGACCCAGTACTTC.

The chain recombines TRBV19 with TRBJ2-2, with D unclear. Trimming cost V 6 bases and J 5 bases, with 16 bases left between them. The CDR3 has 15 amino acids. Germline-derived CDR1 and CDR2 are LNHDA and SQIVND (reference sequence). CDR3 in amino acids: CASSPVPRLTGELFF. CDR3 nucleotide sequence: TGTGCCAGTAGCCCGGTTCCCAGGTTAACCGGGGAGCTGTTTTTT.